This TCR beta chain is drawn from a study of glioma-infiltrating T cells. Points from the study as a whole: Gliomas, especially low-grade, showed above-expected tissue-blood divergence; non-neoplastic patients showed below. Only very few CDR3 sequences appeared in both tissue and blood.

This clonotype was seen more than once but under ten times. Its antigen is still unknown. Trimming cost V 3 bases and J 8 bases, with 13 bases left between them. The CDR3 is 12 residues long. CDR1 and CDR2 (germline): SQVTM, ANQGSEA. Amplification of TCR alpha and beta CDR3 regions from RNA used iRepertoire nested multiplex PCR. Tissue mRNA or PBMC total RNA, about 85-400 ng, went into one-step reverse transcription and amplification. TCRdb processed the multiplex PCR reads anew with MiXCR; each CDR3 protein has one entry. The sample holds 9,500 to 15,000 distinct CDR3 sequences, around 27% seen once. The sequencing sample was made of glioma tissue, nonneoplastic brain tissue, or PBMCs (not recorded which). This receptor was obtained from a human donor with low-grade glioma or glioblastoma, undergoing nonglioma brain surgery, or in good health (not recorded which). This chain uses TRBV29-1 with TRBJ1-2, with a possible D match to TRBD1 (5 bases). The CDR3 region has the DNA TGCAGCGTTGACAGGGAAATGGCCGGCTACACCTTC. Its translation: CSVDREMAGYTF.